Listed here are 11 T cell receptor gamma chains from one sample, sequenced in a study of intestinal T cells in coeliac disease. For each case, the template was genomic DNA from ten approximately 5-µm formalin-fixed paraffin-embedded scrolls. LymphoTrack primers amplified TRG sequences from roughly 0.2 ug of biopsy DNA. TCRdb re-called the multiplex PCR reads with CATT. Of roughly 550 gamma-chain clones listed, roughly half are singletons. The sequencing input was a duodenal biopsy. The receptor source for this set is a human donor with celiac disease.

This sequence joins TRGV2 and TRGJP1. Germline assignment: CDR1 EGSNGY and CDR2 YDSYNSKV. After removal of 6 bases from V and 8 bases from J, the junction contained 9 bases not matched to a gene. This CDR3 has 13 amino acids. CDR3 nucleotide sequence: TGTGCCACCTGGAGGGACGAGGGTTGGTTCAAGATATTT. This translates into CATWRDEGWFKIF.

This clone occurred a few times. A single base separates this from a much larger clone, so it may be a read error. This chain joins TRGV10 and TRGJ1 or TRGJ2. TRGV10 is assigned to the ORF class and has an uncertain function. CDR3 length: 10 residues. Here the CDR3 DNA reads TGTGCCGCGTGGGATTATAAGAAACTCTTT. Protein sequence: CAAWDYKKLF.

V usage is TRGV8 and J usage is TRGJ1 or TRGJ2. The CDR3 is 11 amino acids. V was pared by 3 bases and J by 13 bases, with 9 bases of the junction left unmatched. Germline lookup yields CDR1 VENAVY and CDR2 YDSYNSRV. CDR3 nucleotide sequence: TGTGCCACCTGGGATTGTATAAGAAAACTCTTT. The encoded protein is CATWDCIRKLF.

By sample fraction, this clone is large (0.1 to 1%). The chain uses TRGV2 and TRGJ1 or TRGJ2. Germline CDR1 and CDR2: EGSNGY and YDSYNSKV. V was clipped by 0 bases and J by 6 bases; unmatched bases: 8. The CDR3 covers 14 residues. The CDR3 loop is CATWDGPGGYKKLF. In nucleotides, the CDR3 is TGTGCCACCTGGGACGGGCCCGGCGGTTATAAGAAACTCTTT.

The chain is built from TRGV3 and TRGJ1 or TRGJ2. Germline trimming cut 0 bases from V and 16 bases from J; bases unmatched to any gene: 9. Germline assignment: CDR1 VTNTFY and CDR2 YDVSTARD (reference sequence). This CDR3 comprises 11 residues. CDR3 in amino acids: CATWDRRVNLF. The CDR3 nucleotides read TGTGCCACCTGGGACAGGAGAGTAAATCTCTTT.

The CDR3 nucleotides are TGTGCACCTGGGAGTGCGAATTATTATAAGAAACTCTTT. This translates into CAPGSANYYKKLF. This chain links TRGV4 with TRGJ1 or TRGJ2. This CDR3 spans 13 amino acids. Germline CDR1 EGSTGY, CDR2 YDSYTSSV.

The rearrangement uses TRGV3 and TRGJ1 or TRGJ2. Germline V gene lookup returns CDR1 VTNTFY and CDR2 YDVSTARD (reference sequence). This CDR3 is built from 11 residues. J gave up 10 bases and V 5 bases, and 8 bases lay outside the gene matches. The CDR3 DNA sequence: TGTGCCACCTGGGCGAACCAAAAGAAACTCTTT. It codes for CATWANQKKLF.

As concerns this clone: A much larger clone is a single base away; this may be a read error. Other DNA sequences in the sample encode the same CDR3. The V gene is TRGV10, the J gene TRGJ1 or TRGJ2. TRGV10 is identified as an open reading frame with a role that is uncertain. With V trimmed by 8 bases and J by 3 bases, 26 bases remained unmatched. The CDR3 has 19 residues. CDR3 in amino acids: CAAWDYSPSGYIFYYKKLF. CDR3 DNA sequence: TGTGCTGCGTGGGATTATTCGCCCTCCGGTTATATCTTTTATTATAAGAAACTCTTT.

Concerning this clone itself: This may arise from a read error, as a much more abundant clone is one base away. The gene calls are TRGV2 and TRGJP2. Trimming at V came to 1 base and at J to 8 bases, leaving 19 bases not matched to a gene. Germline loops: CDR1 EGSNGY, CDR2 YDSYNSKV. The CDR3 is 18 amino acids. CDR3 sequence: CATWDGKVGGGLDWIKTF. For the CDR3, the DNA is TGTGCCACCTGGGACGGTAAGGTGGGGGGGGGATTGGATTGGATCAAGACGTTT.

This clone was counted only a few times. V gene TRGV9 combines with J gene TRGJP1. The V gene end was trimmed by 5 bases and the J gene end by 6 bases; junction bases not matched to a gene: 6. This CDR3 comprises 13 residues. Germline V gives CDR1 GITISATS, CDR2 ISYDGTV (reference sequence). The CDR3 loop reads CALWGASGWFKIF. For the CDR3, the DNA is TGTGCCTTGTGGGGAGCGTCTGGTTGGTTCAAGATATTT.

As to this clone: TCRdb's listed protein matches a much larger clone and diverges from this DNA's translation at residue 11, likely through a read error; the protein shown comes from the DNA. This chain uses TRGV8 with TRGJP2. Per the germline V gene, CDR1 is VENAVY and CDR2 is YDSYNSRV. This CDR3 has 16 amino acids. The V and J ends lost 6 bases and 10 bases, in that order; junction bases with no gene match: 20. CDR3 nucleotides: TGTGCCACCTGGCCAAACCTCCTAGATCGGGGTTGGATCAAGACGTTT. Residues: CATWPNLLDRGWIKTF.